Below, 27 T cell receptor beta chains from the same sample are listed, as sequenced in a study of T cells after posttransplantation cyclophosphamide. The repertoire was sequenced with immunoSEQ multiplex PCR; TCRdb's copy has only in-frame clones and lacks some. The sample carries about 10,000 clones, roughly four fifths recorded once. Cyclophosphamide on days +3 and +4 followed busulfan-fludarabine conditioning and a marrow graft. The sequencing used PBMCs, collected around 2,000 days after a stem cell transplant with posttransplant cyclophosphamide. The receptors were sampled from a female patient aged 40-50 years who received an allogeneic stem cell transplant from a related donor, was CMV-positive, and had no GVHD. Some T cells may arise from the graft donor.

The V and J genes are TRBV19 and TRBJ2-1; 10 bases agree with TRBD1. Trimming removed 3 bases from V and 12 bases from J; junction bases left unmatched: 8. CDR1 is LNHDA, CDR2 SQIVND, per germline (reference sequence). CDR3 length: 14 amino acids. The CDR3 DNA sequence: TGTGCCAGTAGTATCAGGACAGGGGGTAGTGGGCAGTTCTTC. It encodes CASSIRTGGSGQFF.

V usage is TRBV18 and J usage is TRBJ1-2; D is possibly TRBD1 (6 bases). CDR1 and CDR2 (germline): KGHSH, LQKENI. Between the trimmed V and J ends, which lost 6 bases and 8 bases, there was a span of 10 bases. The CDR3 has 11 amino acids. CDR3 sequence reads: CASSYREGYTF. The DNA of the CDR3 is TGTGCCAGCTCCTACAGGGAAGGCTACACCTTC.

The chain uses TRBV4-3 and TRBJ2-3; the match to TRBD2 covers 16 bases. Germline CDR1 is LGHNA and CDR2 is YSLEER. V dropped 0 bases and J dropped 7; count of bases not matched to a gene: 4. This CDR3 region has 17 residues. The CDR3, as DNA: TGCGCCAGCAGCCAAGAGGGACTAGCGGGGGGGCCAAATACGCAGTATTTT. This gives the protein CASSQEGLAGGPNTQYF.

This chain links TRBV28 with TRBJ1-2; D remains ambiguous. Trimming took off 3 bases at V and 3 bases at J, with 14 bases between the two ends. The CDR3 has 15 amino acids. CDR1 is MDHEN, CDR2 SYDVKM, per germline. CDR3 protein: CASSFGGSEYYGYTF. DNA for the CDR3: TGTGCCAGCAGTTTTGGAGGCAGCGAGTACTATGGCTACACCTTC.

The chain links TRBV2 to TRBJ2-7, with TRBD2 matching over 8 bases. There are 15 residues in the CDR3. V lost 5 bases to trimming and J lost 2 bases; unmatched junction nucleotides: 8. Germline V gene data show CDR1 as SNHLY and CDR2 as FYNNEI. The CDR3 nucleotides read TGTGCCAGCAGTCTGAAGCGGGGGCAGACCTACGAGCAGTACTTC. Translated: CASSLKRGQTYEQYF.

V usage is TRBV5-5 and J usage is TRBJ1-2; TRBD1 agrees at 9 bases. The CDR3 totals 13 residues. Germline loops: CDR1 SGHKS, CDR2 YYEKEE (reference sequence). Trimming cost V 5 bases and J 8 bases; bases outside gene matches: 7. In DNA form, the CDR3 reads TGTGCCAGCAGGCAACAGGGGGCACGGGGCTACACCTTC. The encoded protein is CASRQQGARGYTF. Together with reference TRBV5-5 and TRBJ1-2, the CDR3 gives the full variable domain: DAGVTQSPTHLIKTRGQQVTLRCSPISGHKSVSWYQQVLGQGPQFIFQYYEKEERGRGNFPDRFSARQFPNYSSELNVNALLLGDSALYLCASRQQGARGYTFGSGTRLTVV.

This rearrangement joins TRBV7-2 to TRBJ2-5; perhaps TRBD1 as D (6 bases). CDR1 is SGHTA and CDR2 is FQGNSA in the germline V gene. V was clipped by 5 bases and J by 0 bases, with 10 bases between them. This CDR3 contains 14 residues. The CDR3: CASSTTGYQETQYF. CDR3 DNA sequence: TGTGCCAGCAGCACGACAGGATACCAAGAGACCCAGTACTTC.

The V gene is TRBV19, the J gene TRBJ2-1, with 9 positions matching TRBD2. CDR3 size: 15 residues. Germline V gene lookup returns CDR1 LNHDA and CDR2 SQIVND (reference sequence). Trimming removed 6 bases from V and 6 bases from J; junction bases left unmatched: 9. Here the CDR3 DNA reads TGTGCCAGTAGCGTAGACGGGACTAGCTCCAATGAGCAGTTCTTC. Protein: CASSVDGTSSNEQFF.

The rearrangement joins TRBV12-5 to TRBJ2-7, with 9 bases fitting TRBD1. This CDR3 spans 15 amino acids. Germline CDR1 reads LGHNT; CDR2 reads FRNRAP. Trimming took 5 bases from V and 4 from J; bases not matched to a gene: 9. CDR3 sequence: CASGAGQGILYEQYF. DNA of the CDR3: TGTGCTAGTGGTGCCGGACAGGGGATACTATACGAGCAGTACTTC.

V is TRBV5-1 and J is TRBJ2-6, with D maybe TRBD1 (5 bases). The germline V gene encodes CDR1 SGHRS and CDR2 YFSETQ. The CDR3 covers 19 residues. V was shortened by 2 bases and J by 0 bases, with 18 bases between the two germline ends. The CDR3 nucleotides read TGCGCCAGCAGCTTCTTGCCGACAGCCGTAGGCTCTGGGGCCAACGTCCTGACTTTC. This sequence encodes CASSFLPTAVGSGANVLTF.

This chain links TRBV4-1 with TRBJ1-1; D may be TRBD1 (5 bases). The length of the CDR3 is 14 residues. CDR1 MGHRA and CDR2 YSYEKL come from the germline V gene. The V end lost 4 bases, the J end lost 2 bases, and 11 bases lay between the germline ends. The CDR3 bases are TGCGCCAGCAGCCGTCAGGGTACTAACACTGAAGCTTTCTTT. Encoded protein: CASSRQGTNTEAFF.

This chain joins TRBV15 and TRBJ1-4; D remains ambiguous. This CDR3 is built from 14 residues. Trimming shortened V by 5 bases and J by 5 bases, and 12 bases separated the two germline ends. The germline V gene encodes CDR1 LNHNV and CDR2 YYDKDF (reference sequence). CDR3: CATSFQVFNEKLFF. CDR3 DNA sequence: TGTGCCACCAGCTTCCAGGTCTTCAATGAAAAACTGTTTTTT.

CDR3: CASSQPREDTQYF. The CDR3 DNA reads as TGTGCCAGCAGCCAACCGAGAGAAGATACGCAGTATTTT. The gene calls are TRBV4-2 and TRBJ2-3; D unclear. The CDR3 is made up of 13 amino acids. Germline CDR1 reads LGHNA; CDR2 reads YNFKEQ. Deletions cut 2 bases from V and 5 bases from J, with 8 bases between.

The chain joins TRBV10-3 to TRBJ2-3; 8 nucleotides line up with TRBD2. This CDR3 region has 17 residues. Losses at the gene ends were 1 base for V and 0 bases for J; bases not matched to a gene: 6. The germline gives CDR1 ENHRY, CDR2 SYGVKD. In DNA, the CDR3 is TGTGCCATCAGTGAGTTTTCGGGGGGGGCTAGCACAGATACGCAGTATTTT. Its protein product is CAISEFSGGASTDTQYF.

The V call is TRBV18, the J call TRBJ2-5; 9 bases agree with TRBD1. Germline CDR1 reads KGHSH; CDR2 reads LQKENI. The CDR3 sequence is 21 residues long. The junction had 20 bases not matched to a gene; V was cut back by 2 bases and J by 1 base. The CDR3, as DNA: TGTGCCAGCTCACCAACTCACGGGACAGGGTGGTGGAAGTTAGGCCAAGAGACCCAGTACTTC. Its translation: CASSPTHGTGWWKLGQETQYF. Variable domain in full (rest from reference TRBV18 and TRBJ2-5): NAGVMQNPRHLVRRRGQEARLRCSPMKGHSHVYWYRQLPEEGLKFMVYLQKENIIDESGMPKERFSAEFPKEGPSILRIQQVVRGDSAAYFCASSPTHGTGWWKLGQETQYFGPGTRLLVL.

V is TRBV13 and J is TRBJ2-3; TRBD2 aligns across 10 bases. After removal of 4 bases from V and 2 bases from J, the junction contained 12 bases not matched to a gene. This CDR3 is built from 18 residues. Per the germline V gene, CDR1 is PRHDT and CDR2 is FYEKMQ (reference sequence). The CDR3 DNA follows: TGTGCCAGCAGCTGTAGCGGGGGGTCCTGTAAAATCACAGATACGCAGTATTTT. It yields the protein CASSCSGGSCKITDTQYF.

V is TRBV6-1 and J is TRBJ2-2; 11 positions agree with TRBD1. The V and J ends lost 2 bases and 8 bases, in that order; junction bases with no gene match: 7. The CDR3 is 16 amino acids. Germline CDR1 is MNHNS and CDR2 is SASEGT. The CDR3, as DNA: TGTGCCAGCAGTGAAAATCGAGGACAGGGGGCGGGGGAGCTGTTTTTT. Its translation is CASSENRGQGAGELFF.

The V and J genes are TRBV7-9 and TRBJ1-4, with D tentatively TRBD1 (6 bases). Germline CDR1 is SEHNR and CDR2 is FQNEAQ (reference sequence). V was pared by 1 base and J by 4 bases, with 7 bases between. This CDR3 has 14 amino acids. CDR3 region: CASSLGQVNEKLFF. CDR3 DNA sequence: TGTGCCAGCAGCTTAGGACAGGTTAATGAAAAACTGTTTTTT.

V gene TRBV4-2 combines with J gene TRBJ1-3, with 8 bases lining up with TRBD1. The CDR3 is 18 amino acids. Losses at the gene ends were 1 base for V and 0 bases for J; bases not matched to a gene: 8. The germline CDR1 and CDR2 sequences are LGHNA and YNFKEQ. The CDR3 region is CASSQVGQGKFSGNTIYF. CDR3 coding DNA: TGTGCCAGCAGCCAAGTCGGACAGGGAAAATTCTCTGGAAACACCATATATTTT.

The chain links TRBV28 to TRBJ1-6; D is unresolved. Germline CDR1 MDHEN, CDR2 SYDVKM. Trimming took 1 base from V and 6 from J, leaving 7 bases between them. This CDR3 is built from 14 residues. In DNA, the CDR3 is TGTGCCAGCAGTTTATCTCGTAGTAATTCACCCCTCCACTTT. It encodes CASSLSRSNSPLHF.

This clone was recorded only once. V is TRBV2 and J is TRBJ1-4, with a tentative D call TRBD1 (6 bases). CDR1 SNHLY and CDR2 FYNNEI come from the germline V gene. The CDR3 sequence is 15 residues long. V lost 0 bases, J lost 8 bases, and 13 bases lay in between. CDR3 sequence reads: CASSEAGPGAEKLFF. The CDR3 DNA is TGTGCCAGCAGTGAAGCGGGGCCAGGGGCGGAAAAACTGTTTTTT.

Only one count was recorded for this clone. The chain employs TRBV27 and TRBJ2-2; perhaps TRBD2 as D (5 bases). Trimming took off 2 bases at V and 0 bases at J, with 13 bases between the two ends. The CDR3 sequence is 17 residues long. The germline CDR1 and CDR2 sequences are MNHEY and SMNVEV (reference sequence). CDR3: CASSLISLASNTGELFF. The CDR3 nucleotides read TGTGCCAGCAGTTTAATAAGCCTAGCCTCGAACACCGGGGAGCTGTTTTTT.

This chain connects TRBV19 to TRBJ1-5; TRBD1 might be the D (6 bases). The germline V gene has CDR1 LNHDA and CDR2 SQIVND (reference sequence). The CDR3 totals 15 residues. With 4 bases removed from V and 3 bases from J, the gap between germline ends came to 13 bases. CDR3 protein: CASSTAGDYNQPQHF. The CDR3 coding sequence is TGTGCCAGTAGTACGGCAGGGGATTACAATCAGCCCCAGCATTTT.

The V call is TRBV5-4, the J call TRBJ1-4, with D perhaps matching TRBD1 (5 bases). Per germline, CDR1 SGHNT and CDR2 YYREEE (reference sequence). This CDR3 spans 14 amino acids. Trimming took 1 base from V and 3 from J, leaving 7 bases between them. Written as DNA, the CDR3 is TGTGCCAGCAGCTTGTGGGGGGCTAATGAAAAACTGTTTTTT. Protein: CASSLWGANEKLFF.

A single count supports this clone. The rearrangement joins TRBV5-1 to TRBJ2-5; no clear D gene. Germline V gene sequence: CDR1 SGHRS, CDR2 YFSETQ. Trimming shortened V by 1 base and J by 0 bases, and 10 bases separated the two germline ends. This CDR3 has 15 amino acids. CDR3 protein: CASSLLNQYQETQYF. CDR3 nucleotides: TGCGCCAGCAGCTTGTTAAACCAGTACCAAGAGACCCAGTACTTC.

This clone was counted a few times. The rearrangement links TRBV12-5 to TRBJ1-2, with D tentatively TRBD1 (5 bases). V was shortened by 0 bases and J by 0 bases, with 11 bases between the two germline ends. The CDR3 length is 16 residues. Germline CDR1 and CDR2: LGHNT and FRNRAP. The CDR3 sequence is CASGLVLTVPNYGYTF. In DNA form, the CDR3 reads TGTGCTAGTGGTTTGGTACTGACAGTTCCTAACTATGGCTACACCTTC. The complete variable domain, with remaining parts taken from reference TRBV12-5 and TRBJ1-2, reads DARVTQTPRHKVTEMGQEVTMRCQPILGHNTVFWYRQTMMQGLELLAYFRNRAPLDDSGMPKDRFSAEMPDATLATLKIQPSEPRDSAVYFCASGLVLTVPNYGYTFGSGTRLTVV.

The CDR3 sequence: CASSGDYSNQPQHF. The CDR3 DNA follows: TGTGCCAGCTCAGGAGATTATAGCAATCAGCCCCAGCATTTT. The chain employs TRBV18 and TRBJ1-5; D is unclear. V dropped 5 bases and J dropped 0 bases, with 8 bases sitting between them. The CDR3 has 14 residues. Per the germline V gene, CDR1 is KGHSH and CDR2 is LQKENI.